This T cell receptor (beta chain) was observed in a study of blood T cell repertoires in COVID-19. Study background: Italy, Spain and the United States were the sources of the convalescent and acute COVID-19 samples. Nucleic acid was either cDNA or gDNA, and it came from T cells, B-cell-depleted T cells, or PBMCs.

CDR1 and CDR2 (germline): SGHTA, FQGNSA. This CDR3 region has 14 residues. The J segment lost 4 bases and the V segment lost 4 bases, leaving 3 bases of the junction unmatched. In the study's own analysis: By means of reference gene primer amplification, nucleated cell counts were estimated. This table comes from immunoSEQ multiplex PCR, and its TCRdb copy is limited to in-frame clones, with some not included. The DNA gave D and trimming, while V, J and clone size come from that table. The sample lists 65,000 or so clones; approximately 84% were seen once. This clone was counted a few times. Material: peripheral blood. The sequence was obtained from a man in his sixties with acute or convalescent COVID-19. This chain links TRBV7-2 with TRBJ2-5, with 10 bases fitting TRBD2. The CDR3, as DNA: TGTGCCAGCAGCTCTCTAGCGGGGGTAGAGACCCAGTACTTC. Translation: CASSSLAGVETQYF.